Shown below are 5 T cell receptor beta chains from a single sample sequenced in a study of T cells after yellow fever vaccination. TCRdb called the 5' RACE reads again in MiXCR, with one record for every CDR3 protein. The sample shows around 250,000 distinct CDR3 sequences, over 4.5% of them seen only once. The sample was CD4+ T cells sorted from PBMCs, taken on the day of the yellow fever booster vaccination. The receptors were gathered from a man aged 18 to 35 who received the YFV17D yellow fever vaccine.

The chain employs TRBV4-1 and TRBJ1-2, with D possibly TRBD1 on 6 matching bases. Germline loops: CDR1 MGHRA, CDR2 YSYEKL. CDR3 size: 14 residues. V was clipped by 2 bases and J by 8 bases, with 15 bases between them. The CDR3 DNA is TGCGCCAGCAGCCAAACCAGCGGGGGGCGAGGCTACACCTTC. The encoded protein is CASSQTSGGRGYTF.

The chain links TRBV29-1 to TRBJ2-2; D ambiguous. The germline CDR1 and CDR2 sequences are SQVTM and ANQGSEA. The CDR3 runs 15 residues. The germline V and J ends were trimmed by 6 bases and 4 bases, with 18 bases remaining between them. CDR3 loop: CSVSSNPVGTGELFF. As DNA, the CDR3 is TGCAGCGTGTCCTCTAACCCAGTGGGCACCGGGGAGCTGTTTTTT.

This clonotype has more than one count but fewer than ten. In nucleotides, the CDR3 is TGTGCCACCAGTGATGTCAGGGGTTTTCCAGATACGCAGTATTTT. Protein sequence: CATSDVRGFPDTQYF. The chain is built from TRBV24-1 and TRBJ2-3; tentative D call: TRBD1 (6 bases). V was shortened by 3 bases and J by 4 bases, with 13 bases between the two germline ends. This CDR3 has 15 amino acids. Germline assignment: CDR1 KGHDR and CDR2 SFDVKD.

Many counts were recorded for this clonotype. The chain uses TRBV7-9 and TRBJ1-4; a possible D gene is TRBD1 (5 bases). CDR1 is SEHNR and CDR2 is FQNEAQ in the germline V gene (reference sequence). This CDR3 has 14 amino acids. V was trimmed by 1 base and J by 8 bases, leaving 11 bases between them. CDR3 residues: CASSLVGVGEKLFF. The DNA of the CDR3 is TGTGCCAGCAGCTTAGTAGGGGTAGGAGAAAAACTGTTTTTT.

J is TRBJ2-7 and V is TRBV20-1; D unresolved. There are 11 residues in the CDR3. Germline V gives CDR1 DFQATT, CDR2 SNEGSKA (reference sequence). V lost 2 bases and J 2 bases, leaving 4 bases between the germline ends. This CDR3 is CSARITYEQYV. Here the CDR3 DNA reads TGCAGTGCTAGAATAACCTACGAGCAGTACGTC.